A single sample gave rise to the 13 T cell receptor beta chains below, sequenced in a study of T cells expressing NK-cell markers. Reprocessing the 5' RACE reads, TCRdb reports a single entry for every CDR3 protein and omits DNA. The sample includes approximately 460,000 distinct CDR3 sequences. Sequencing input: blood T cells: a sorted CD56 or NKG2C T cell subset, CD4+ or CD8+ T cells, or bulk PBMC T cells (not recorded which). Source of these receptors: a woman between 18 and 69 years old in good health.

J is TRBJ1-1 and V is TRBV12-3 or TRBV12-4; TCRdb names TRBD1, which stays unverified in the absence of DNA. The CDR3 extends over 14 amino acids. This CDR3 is CATTSWGGNTEAFF.

The chain's CDR3 is CASSFSRGLSVDTQYF. The rearrangement joins TRBV7-2 to TRBJ2-3; TCRdb picks TRBD2, but there is no DNA to check that call. The CDR3 covers 16 residues. Germline V gene sequence: CDR1 SGHTA, CDR2 FQGNSA.

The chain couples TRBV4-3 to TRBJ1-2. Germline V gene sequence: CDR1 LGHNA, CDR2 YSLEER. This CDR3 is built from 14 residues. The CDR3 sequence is CASSQDGQINGYTF.

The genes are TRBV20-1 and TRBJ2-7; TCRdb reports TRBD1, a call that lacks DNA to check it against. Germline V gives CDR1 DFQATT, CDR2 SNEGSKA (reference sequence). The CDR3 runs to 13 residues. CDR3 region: CSASVQGYGEQYF.

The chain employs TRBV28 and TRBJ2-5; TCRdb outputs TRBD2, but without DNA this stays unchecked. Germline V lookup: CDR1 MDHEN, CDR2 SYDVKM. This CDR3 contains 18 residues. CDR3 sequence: CASSPRSNGPVFPETQYF.

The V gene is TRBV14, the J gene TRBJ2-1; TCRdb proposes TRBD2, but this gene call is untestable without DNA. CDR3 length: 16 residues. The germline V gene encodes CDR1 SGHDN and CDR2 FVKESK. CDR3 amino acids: CASSQDWEGPFDEQFF.

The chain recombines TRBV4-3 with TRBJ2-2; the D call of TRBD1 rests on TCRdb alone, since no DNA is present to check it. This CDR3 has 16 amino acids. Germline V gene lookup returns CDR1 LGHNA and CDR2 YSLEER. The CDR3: CASSQGRGPDTGELFF.

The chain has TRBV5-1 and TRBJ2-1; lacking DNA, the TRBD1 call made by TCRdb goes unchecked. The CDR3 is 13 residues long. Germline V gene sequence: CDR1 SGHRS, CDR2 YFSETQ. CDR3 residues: CASRRDGTNEQFF.

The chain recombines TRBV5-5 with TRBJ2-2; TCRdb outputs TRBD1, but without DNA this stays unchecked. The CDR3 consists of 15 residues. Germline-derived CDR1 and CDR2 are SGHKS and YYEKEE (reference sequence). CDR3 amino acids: CASSPIRGWVGELFF.

The CDR3 here is CAISEAEGGGQGPDTQYF. The chain uses TRBV10-3 and TRBJ2-3; TCRdb proposes TRBD1, but this gene call is untestable without DNA. From germline, CDR1 is ENHRY and CDR2 SYGVKD. The CDR3 consists of 18 residues.

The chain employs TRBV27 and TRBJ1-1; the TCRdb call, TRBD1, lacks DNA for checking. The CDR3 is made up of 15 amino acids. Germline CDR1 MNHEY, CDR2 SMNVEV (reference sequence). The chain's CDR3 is CASSSLQGWNTEAFF.

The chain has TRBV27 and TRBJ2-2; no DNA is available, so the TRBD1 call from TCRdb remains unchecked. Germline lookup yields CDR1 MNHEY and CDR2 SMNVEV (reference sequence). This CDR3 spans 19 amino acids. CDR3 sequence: CASSSSRTLRQGNTGELFF.

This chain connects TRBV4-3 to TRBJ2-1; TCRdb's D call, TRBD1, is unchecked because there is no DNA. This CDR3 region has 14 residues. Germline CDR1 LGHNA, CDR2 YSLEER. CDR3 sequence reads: CASSQGGRYDEQFF.